Below, one T cell receptor beta chain is given with its context. Data came from immunoSEQ multiplex PCR; TCRdb stores just in-frame clones and leaves some out. This sample has fewer than 200,000 clones, with around 87% found just once. The data derive from a study of blood T cell repertoires in COVID-19. V was clipped by 4 bases and J by 2 bases, with 9 bases between them. Per germline, CDR1 SGHKS and CDR2 YYEKEE (reference sequence). The CDR3 loop spans 13 amino acids. The J gene is TRBJ1-2, the V gene TRBV5-5; D is uncertain. Sequenced: peripheral blood. The TCR was taken from a man aged 40-50 years with active or convalescent COVID-19. CDR3: CASSAWENYGYTF. As DNA, the CDR3 is TGTGCCAGCAGCGCCTGGGAGAACTATGGCTACACCTTC.